The T cell receptor beta chain under discussion was sequenced for a study of beta chain features in type 1 diabetes. Turning to the study itself: Age, gender, cell numbers and subset yield matched between patients and controls. Study-level points and caveats: Cells with high TCR expression could be over-represented when cDNA is sequenced. Across all four CD4+ subsets, people with type 1 diabetes showed modestly shorter TCRB CDR3s. Naive, central memory and Treg TCRB repertoires appeared more alike in patients than in healthy donors.

This clone came up a few times. No antigen is known for it. A CD45RO/CCR7/CD25/CD127/CD95/CD27 panel sorted naive, central memory, regulatory and stem cell-like memory CD4+ cells. CDR3 size: 15 residues. The V gene's germline CDR1 is MNHNS and CDR2 SASEGT. With 1 base removed from V and 10 bases from J, the gap between germline ends came to 14 bases. Expressed TCRB transcripts were sequenced, since all the RNA that had been isolated was reverse transcribed. Profiling relied on immunoSEQ multiplex PCR, and the TCRdb table lists in-frame clones only, not all of them. The sample lists 120,000 to 150,000 clones; about 13% were seen once.

The sequenced material came from central memory CD4+ T cells from blood. This chain links TRBV6-1 with TRBJ1-6, with a possible D match to TRBD1 (5 bases). The sequence derives from a man between 18 and 35 years old with type 1 diabetes. The DNA for the CDR3 is TGTGCCAGCAGTGAAGGGGCAGGGAGGAACTCACCCCTCCACTTT. It specifies CASSEGAGRNSPLHF.